This record looks at one TCR beta chain sequence and its context. What it binds is unknown. The data were obtained in a study of T-cell memory formation after mild COVID-19. Study findings and constraints: Among CD4+ contracting clones, most were CM and EM, and CD8+ ones EMRA.

CDR3 length: 17 amino acids. V lost 7 bases and J 4 bases, leaving 27 bases between the germline ends. The germline V gene encodes CDR1 SQVTM and CDR2 ANQGSEA. TCRdb itself ran the 5' RACE reads through MiXCR, one entry per CDR3 protein. The sample records approximately 260,000 distinct CDR3 sequences, about 17% being singletons. This receptor was taken from a man aged 18 to 29 who had mild COVID-19 (a few samples of this study predate the infection). Cell type and time point are not known. The genes are TRBV29-1 and TRBJ2-3; TRBD2 is a possible D gene (5 bases). The specimen sequenced was PBMCs or a T cell subset sorted from them (not recorded which). The CDR3: CSATRVRTDERADTQYF. In DNA, the CDR3 is TGCAGCGCAACTAGGGTCAGAACGGACGAGAGGGCAGATACGCAGTATTTT.